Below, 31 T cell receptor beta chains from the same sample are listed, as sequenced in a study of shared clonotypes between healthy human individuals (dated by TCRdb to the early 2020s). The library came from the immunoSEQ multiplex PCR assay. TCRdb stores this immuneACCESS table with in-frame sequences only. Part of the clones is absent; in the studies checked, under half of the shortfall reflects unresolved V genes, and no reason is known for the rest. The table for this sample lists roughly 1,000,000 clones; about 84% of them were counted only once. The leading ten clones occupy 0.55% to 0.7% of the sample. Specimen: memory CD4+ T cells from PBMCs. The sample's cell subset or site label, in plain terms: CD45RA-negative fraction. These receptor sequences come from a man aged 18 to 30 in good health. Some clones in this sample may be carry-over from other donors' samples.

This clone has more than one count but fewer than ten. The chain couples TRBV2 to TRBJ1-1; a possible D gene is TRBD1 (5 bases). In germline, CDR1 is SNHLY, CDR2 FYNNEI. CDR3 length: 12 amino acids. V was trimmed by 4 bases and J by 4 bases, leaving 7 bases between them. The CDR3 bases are TGTGCCAGCAGTGTAACAGGCACTGAAGCTTTCTTT. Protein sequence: CASSVTGTEAFF.

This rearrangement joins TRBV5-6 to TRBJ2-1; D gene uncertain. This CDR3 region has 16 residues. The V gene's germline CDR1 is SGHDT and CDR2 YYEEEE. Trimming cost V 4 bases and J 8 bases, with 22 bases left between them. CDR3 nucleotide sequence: TGTGCCAGCAGCCCCGTGGGTAGCCCCCTTCACGATGAGCAGTTCTTC. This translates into CASSPVGSPLHDEQFF.

In nucleotides, the CDR3 is TGCGCCAGCAGCCGCCAGACAGGGGGTGGCGGGAGGGAGTCCTACGAGCAGTACTTC. This sequence encodes CASSRQTGGGGRESYEQYF. The V call is TRBV4-1, the J call TRBJ2-7, with D perhaps being TRBD1 or TRBD2 (9 bases each). Germline-derived CDR1 and CDR2 are MGHRA and YSYEKL. V dropped 4 bases and J dropped 1 base, with 26 bases sitting between them. The CDR3 has 19 amino acids.

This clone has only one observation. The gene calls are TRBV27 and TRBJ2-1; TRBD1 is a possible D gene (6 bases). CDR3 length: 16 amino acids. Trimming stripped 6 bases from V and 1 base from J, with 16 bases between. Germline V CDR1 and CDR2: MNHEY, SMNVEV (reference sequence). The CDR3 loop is CASSPNRGGSYNEQFF. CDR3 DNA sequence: TGTGCCAGCAGCCCAAACCGAGGGGGATCCTACAATGAGCAGTTCTTC.

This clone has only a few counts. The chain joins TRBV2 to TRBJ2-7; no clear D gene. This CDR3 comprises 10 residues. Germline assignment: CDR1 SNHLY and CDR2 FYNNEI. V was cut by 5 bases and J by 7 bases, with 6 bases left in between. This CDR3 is CASSRTEQYF. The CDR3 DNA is TGTGCCAGCAGTAGGACGGAGCAGTACTTC.

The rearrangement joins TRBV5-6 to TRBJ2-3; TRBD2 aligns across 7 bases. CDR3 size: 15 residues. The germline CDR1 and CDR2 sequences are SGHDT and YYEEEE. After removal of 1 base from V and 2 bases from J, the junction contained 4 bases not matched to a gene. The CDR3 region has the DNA TGTGCCAGCAGCTTGCTGGCGGGAGACACAGATACGCAGTATTTT. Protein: CASSLLAGDTDTQYF.

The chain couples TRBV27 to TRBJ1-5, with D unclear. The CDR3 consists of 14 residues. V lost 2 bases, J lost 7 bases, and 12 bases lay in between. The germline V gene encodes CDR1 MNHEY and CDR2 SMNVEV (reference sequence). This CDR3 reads CASSLRREGQPQHF. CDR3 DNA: TGTGCCAGCAGTTTACGGAGGGAGGGCCAGCCCCAGCATTTT.

CDR3 loop: CASSTTVGPGNTIYF. The CDR3 DNA is TGCGCCAGCAGCACCACTGTGGGCCCTGGAAACACCATATATTTT. The chain carries TRBV5-1 and TRBJ1-3, with D unresolved. Germline CDR1 reads SGHRS; CDR2 reads YFSETQ. This CDR3 contains 15 residues. Trimming shortened V by 4 bases and J by 2 bases, and 13 bases separated the two germline ends.

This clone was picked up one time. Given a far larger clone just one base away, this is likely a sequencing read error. This chain's CDR3 is CASSPRGPETRYF. DNA of the CDR3: TGTGCCAGCAGCCCCCGGGGCCCGGAGACCCGGTACTTC. This sequence joins TRBV7-9 and TRBJ2-5; D tentatively fits TRBD1 or TRBD2 (5 bases each). CDR3 length: 13 amino acids. Germline-derived CDR1 and CDR2 are SEHNR and FQNEAQ (reference sequence).

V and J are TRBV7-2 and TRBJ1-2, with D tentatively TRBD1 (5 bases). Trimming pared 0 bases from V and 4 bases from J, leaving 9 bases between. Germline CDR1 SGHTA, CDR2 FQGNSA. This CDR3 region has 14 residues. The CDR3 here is CASSLARDGYGYTF. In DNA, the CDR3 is TGTGCCAGCAGCTTAGCAAGGGACGGCTATGGCTACACCTTC.

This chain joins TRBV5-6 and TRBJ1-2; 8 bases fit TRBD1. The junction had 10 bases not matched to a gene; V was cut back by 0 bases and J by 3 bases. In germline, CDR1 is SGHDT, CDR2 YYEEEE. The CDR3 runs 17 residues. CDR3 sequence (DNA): TGTGCCAGCAGCTTGGGCCTGACAGGGGTAACTTACTATGGCTACACCTTC. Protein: CASSLGLTGVTYYGYTF.

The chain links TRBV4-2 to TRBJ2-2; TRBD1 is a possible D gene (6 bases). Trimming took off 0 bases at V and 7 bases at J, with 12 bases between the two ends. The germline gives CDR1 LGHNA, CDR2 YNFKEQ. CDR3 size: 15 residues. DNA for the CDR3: TGTGCCAGCAGCCAAGAATTGGCAGGGGTCGGGGAGCTGTTTTTT. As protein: CASSQELAGVGELFF.

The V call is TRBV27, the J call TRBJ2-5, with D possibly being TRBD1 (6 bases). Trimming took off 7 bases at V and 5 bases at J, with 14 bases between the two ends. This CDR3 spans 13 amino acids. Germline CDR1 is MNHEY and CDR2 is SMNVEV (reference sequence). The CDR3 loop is CASKTGRRETQYF. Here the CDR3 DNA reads TGTGCCAGCAAGACAGGCCGACGGGAGACCCAGTACTTC.

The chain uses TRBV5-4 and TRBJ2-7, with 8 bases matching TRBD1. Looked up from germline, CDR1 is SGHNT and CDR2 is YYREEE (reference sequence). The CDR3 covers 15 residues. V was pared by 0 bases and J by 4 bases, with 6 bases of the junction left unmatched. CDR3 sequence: CASSLGAGGKYEQYF. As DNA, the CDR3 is TGTGCCAGCAGCTTGGGGGCAGGGGGCAAGTACGAGCAGTACTTC.

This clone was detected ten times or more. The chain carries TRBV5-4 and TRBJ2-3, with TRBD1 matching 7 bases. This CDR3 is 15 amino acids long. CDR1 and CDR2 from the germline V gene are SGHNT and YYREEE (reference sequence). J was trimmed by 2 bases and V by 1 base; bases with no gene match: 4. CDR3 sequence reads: CASSLKGGLTDTQYF. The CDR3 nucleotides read TGTGCCAGCAGCTTGAAAGGGGGCCTCACAGATACGCAGTATTTT.

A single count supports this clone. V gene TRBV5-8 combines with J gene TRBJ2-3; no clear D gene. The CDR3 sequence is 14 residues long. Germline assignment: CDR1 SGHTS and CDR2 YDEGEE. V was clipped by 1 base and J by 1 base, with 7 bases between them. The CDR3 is CASSLFGGTDTQYF. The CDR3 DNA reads TGTGCCAGCAGCTTGTTTGGGGGCACAGATACGCAGTATTTT.

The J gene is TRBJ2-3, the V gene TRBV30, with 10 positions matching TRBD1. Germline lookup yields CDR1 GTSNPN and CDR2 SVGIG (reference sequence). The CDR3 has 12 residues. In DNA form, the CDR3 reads TGTGCAGGACAGGGGGACACAGATACGCAGTATTTT. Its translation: CAGQGDTDTQYF.

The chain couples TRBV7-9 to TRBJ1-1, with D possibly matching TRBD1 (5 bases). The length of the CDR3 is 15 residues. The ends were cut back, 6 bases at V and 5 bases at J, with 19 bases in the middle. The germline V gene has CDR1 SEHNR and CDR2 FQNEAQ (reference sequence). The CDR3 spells CASSPSSLWGTEAFF. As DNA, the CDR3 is TGTGCCAGCAGTCCCAGCTCGCTCTGGGGGACTGAAGCTTTCTTT.

DNA of the CDR3: TGTGCCAGCAGCGACAGAGGGACTCATAGTCGGTACGAGCAGTACTTC. Its translation: CASSDRGTHSRYEQYF. The chain employs TRBV7-2 and TRBJ2-7, with D tentatively TRBD2 (6 bases). V shed 5 bases and J shed 4 bases, with 21 bases lying between them. This CDR3 has 16 amino acids. Germline CDR1 and CDR2: SGHTA and FQGNSA. The full variable domain, with the rest looked up from reference TRBV7-2 and TRBJ2-7, is GAGVSQSPSNKVTEKGKDVELRCDPISGHTALYWYRQSLGQGLEFLIYFQGNSAPDKSGLPSDRFSAERTGGSVSTLTIQRTQQEDSAVYLCASSDRGTHSRYEQYFGPGTRLTVT.

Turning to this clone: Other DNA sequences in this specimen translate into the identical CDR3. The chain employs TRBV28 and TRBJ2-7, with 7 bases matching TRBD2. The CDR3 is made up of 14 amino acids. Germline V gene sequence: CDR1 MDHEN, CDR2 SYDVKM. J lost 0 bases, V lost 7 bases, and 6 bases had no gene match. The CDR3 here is CASTPGGSSYEQYF. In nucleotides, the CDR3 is TGTGCCAGCACCCCCGGCGGGAGCTCCTACGAGCAGTACTTC.

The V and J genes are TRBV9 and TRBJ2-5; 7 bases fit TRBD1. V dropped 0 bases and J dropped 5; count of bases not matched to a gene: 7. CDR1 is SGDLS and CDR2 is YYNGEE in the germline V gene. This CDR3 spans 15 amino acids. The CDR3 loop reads CASSVAGQGEETQYF. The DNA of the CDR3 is TGTGCCAGCAGCGTAGCTGGGCAGGGGGAGGAGACCCAGTACTTC.

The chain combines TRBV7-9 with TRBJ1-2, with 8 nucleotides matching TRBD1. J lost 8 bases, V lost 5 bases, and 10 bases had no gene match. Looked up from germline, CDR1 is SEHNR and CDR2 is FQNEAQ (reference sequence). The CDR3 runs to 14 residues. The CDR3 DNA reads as TGTGCCAGCAGCGACCTGAGGACAGGGCACGGCTACACCTTC. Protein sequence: CASSDLRTGHGYTF. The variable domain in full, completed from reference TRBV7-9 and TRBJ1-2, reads DTGVSQNPRHKITKRGQNVTFRCDPISEHNRLYWYRQTLGQGPEFLTYFQNEAQLEKSRLLSDRFSAERPKGSFSTLEIQRTEQGDSAMYLCASSDLRTGHGYTFGSGTRLTVV.

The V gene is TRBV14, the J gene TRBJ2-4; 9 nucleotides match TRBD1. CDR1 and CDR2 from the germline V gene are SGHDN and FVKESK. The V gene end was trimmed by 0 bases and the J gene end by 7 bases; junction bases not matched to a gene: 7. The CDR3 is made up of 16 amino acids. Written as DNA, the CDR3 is TGTGCCAGCAGCCAAGAGGGGGACAGGGACTTCAACATTCAGTACTTC. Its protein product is CASSQEGDRDFNIQYF.

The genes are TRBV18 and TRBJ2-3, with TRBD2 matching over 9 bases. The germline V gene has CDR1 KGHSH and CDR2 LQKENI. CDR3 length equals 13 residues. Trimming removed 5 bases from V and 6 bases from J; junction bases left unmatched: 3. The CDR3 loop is CASSLAGVDTQYF. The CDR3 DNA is TGTGCCAGCTCATTAGCGGGAGTCGATACGCAGTATTTT.

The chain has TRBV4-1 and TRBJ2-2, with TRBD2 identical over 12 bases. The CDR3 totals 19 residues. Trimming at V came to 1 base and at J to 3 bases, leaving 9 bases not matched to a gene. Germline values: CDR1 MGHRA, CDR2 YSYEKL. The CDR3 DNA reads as TGCGCCAGCAGCCAAGGGCTAGCGGGAGGGCCCCAAGACACCGGGGAGCTGTTTTTT. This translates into CASSQGLAGGPQDTGELFF.

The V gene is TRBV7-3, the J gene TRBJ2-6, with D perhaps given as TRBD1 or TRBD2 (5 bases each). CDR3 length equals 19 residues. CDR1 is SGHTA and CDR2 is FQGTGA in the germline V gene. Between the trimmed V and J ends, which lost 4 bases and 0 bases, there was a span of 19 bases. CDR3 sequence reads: CASSYPGTHTSSGANVLTF. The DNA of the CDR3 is TGTGCCAGCAGCTACCCAGGGACCCATACGTCCTCTGGGGCCAACGTCCTGACTTTC.

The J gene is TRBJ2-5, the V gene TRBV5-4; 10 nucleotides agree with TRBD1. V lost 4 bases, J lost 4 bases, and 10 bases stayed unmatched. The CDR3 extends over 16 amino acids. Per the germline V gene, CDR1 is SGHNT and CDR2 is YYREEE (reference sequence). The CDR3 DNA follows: TGTGCCAGCAGCCGTTTATCGACAGGGGGCGGAGAGACCCAGTACTTC. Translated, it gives CASSRLSTGGGETQYF.

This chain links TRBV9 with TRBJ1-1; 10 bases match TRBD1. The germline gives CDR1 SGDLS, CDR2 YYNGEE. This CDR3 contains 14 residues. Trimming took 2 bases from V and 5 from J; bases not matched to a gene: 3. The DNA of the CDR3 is TGTGCCAGCAGCGTGAAGGGACAGGGGACTGAAGCTTTCTTT. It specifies CASSVKGQGTEAFF. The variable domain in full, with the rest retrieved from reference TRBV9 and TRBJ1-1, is DSGVTQTPKHLITATGQRVTLRCSPRSGDLSVYWYQQSLDQGLQFLIQYYNGEERAKGNILERFSAQQFPDLHSELNLSSLELGDSALYFCASSVKGQGTEAFFGQGTRLTVV.

The CDR3 DNA follows: TGTGCCAGCAGTGTACACAGGGGGCAGAACATTCAGTACTTC. Amino acid sequence: CASSVHRGQNIQYF. The chain recombines TRBV27 with TRBJ2-4, with 9 bases that match TRBD1. CDR3 size: 14 residues. V gave up 5 bases and J gave up 7 bases; unmatched junction bases: 6. Germline-derived CDR1 and CDR2 are MNHEY and SMNVEV (reference sequence).

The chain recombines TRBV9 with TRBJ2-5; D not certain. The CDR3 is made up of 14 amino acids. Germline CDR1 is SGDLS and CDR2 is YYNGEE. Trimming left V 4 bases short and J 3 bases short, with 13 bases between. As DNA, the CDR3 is TGTGCCAGCAGCCCGGGTGCCCGAGAAGAGACCCAGTACTTC. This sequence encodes CASSPGAREETQYF.

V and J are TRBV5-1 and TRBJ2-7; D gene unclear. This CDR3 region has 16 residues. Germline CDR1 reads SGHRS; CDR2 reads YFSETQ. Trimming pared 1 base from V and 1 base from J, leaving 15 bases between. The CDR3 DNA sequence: TGCGCCAGCAGCTTGAGGTCGGCGGCGATATCCTACGAGCAGTACTTC. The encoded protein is CASSLRSAAISYEQYF. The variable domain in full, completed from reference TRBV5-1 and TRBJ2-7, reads KAGVTQTPRYLIKTRGQQVTLSCSPISGHRSVSWYQQTPGQGLQFLFEYFSETQRNKGNFPGRFSGRQFSNSRSEMNVSTLELGDSALYLCASSLRSAAISYEQYFGPGTRLTVT.